The source of this T cell receptor beta chain is a study of T cells in women clearing cervical HPV infection. Study context: Cases: HPV16-related CIN3 or worse on histology, a couple of invasive cancers.

Germline V gives CDR1 GTSNPN, CDR2 SVGIG (reference sequence). V gave up 3 bases and J gave up 9 bases, with 12 bases separating them. The CDR3 is 12 amino acids. Generated by immunoSEQ multiplex PCR, the TCRdb table keeps only in-frame clones and is missing some. The sample holds tens of thousands of clones. As for this clone: The missing CDR3 end, 3 residues past where the read stops, is filled in from the germline J gene.

Sequencing was performed on blood buffy coat. The TCR originated in a woman between 18 and 70 years old with a cervical HPV16 infection that either progressed to CIN3+ or cleared (not recorded which). The chain uses TRBV30 and TRBJ1-5; D not resolved. The DNA read from the CDR3 is TGTGCCTGGAGCCGTACTTCGGGGCCC. It encodes CAWSRTSGP. The complete CDR3 protein is CAWSRTSGPQHF.